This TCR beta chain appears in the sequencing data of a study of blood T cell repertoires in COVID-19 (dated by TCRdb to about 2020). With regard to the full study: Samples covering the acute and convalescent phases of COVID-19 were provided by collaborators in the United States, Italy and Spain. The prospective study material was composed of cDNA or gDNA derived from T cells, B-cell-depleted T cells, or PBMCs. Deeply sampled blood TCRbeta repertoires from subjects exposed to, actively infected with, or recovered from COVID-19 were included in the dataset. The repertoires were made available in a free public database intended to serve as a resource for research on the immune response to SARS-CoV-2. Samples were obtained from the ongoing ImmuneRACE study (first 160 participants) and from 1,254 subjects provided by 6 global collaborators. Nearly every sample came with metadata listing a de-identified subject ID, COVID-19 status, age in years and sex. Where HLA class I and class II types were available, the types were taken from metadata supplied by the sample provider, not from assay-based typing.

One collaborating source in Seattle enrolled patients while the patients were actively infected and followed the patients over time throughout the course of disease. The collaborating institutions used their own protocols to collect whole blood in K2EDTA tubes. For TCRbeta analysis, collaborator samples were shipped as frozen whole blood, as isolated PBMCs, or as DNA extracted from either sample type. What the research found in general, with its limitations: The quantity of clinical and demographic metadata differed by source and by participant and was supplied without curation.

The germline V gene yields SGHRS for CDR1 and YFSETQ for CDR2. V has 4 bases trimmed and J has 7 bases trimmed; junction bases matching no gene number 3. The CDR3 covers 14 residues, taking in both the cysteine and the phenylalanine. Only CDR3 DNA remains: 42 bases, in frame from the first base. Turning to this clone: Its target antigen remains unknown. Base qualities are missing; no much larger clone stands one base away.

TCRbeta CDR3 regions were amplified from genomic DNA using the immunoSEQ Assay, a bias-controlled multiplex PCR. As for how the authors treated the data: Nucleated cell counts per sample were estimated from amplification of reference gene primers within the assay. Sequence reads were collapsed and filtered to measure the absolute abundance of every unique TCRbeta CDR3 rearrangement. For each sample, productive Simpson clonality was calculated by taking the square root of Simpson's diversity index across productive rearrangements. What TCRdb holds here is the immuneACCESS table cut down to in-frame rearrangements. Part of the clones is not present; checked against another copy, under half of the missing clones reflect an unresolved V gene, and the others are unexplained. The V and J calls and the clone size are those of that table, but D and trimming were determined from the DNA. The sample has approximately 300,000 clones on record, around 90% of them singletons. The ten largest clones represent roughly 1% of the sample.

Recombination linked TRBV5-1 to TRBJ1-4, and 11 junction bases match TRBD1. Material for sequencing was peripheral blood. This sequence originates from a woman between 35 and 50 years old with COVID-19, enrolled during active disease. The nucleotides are TGCGCCAGCAGCATGGGGACAGGGGGTGAAAAACTGTTTTTT. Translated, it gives CASSMGTGGEKLFF. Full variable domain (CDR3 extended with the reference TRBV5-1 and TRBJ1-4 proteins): KAGVTQTPRYLIKTRGQQVTLSCSPISGHRSVSWYQQTPGQGLQFLFEYFSETQRNKGNFPGRFSGRQFSNSRSEMNVSTLELGDSALYLCASSMGTGGEKLFFGSGTQLSVL.